This TCR beta chain was captured by sequencing in a study of cytomegalovirus exposure and HLA in healthy donors (dated by TCRdb to the late 2010s). For context, the study as a whole: According to an earlier analysis of a few hundred of the donors, some 170 million T cells yielded roughly 110 million unique TCR beta sequences and more than 250 Gb of sequence data. Along with the 666-subject first cohort, a separate validation cohort of over a hundred different subjects was used. To decide whether each TCR beta V gene segment behaved as functional or pseudogenic, an earlier analysis of nearly 600 of the donors relied on high-throughput TCR beta sequencing. The study used immunosequencing to profile the T cell repertoires of 670 or so subjects and linked those repertoires to cytomegalovirus serostatus. To predict cytomegalovirus infection status, the study brought together high-throughput TCR immunosequencing, statistical association of individual TCRs with disease status, and machine learning. Of the 300 to 500 genotyped donors, 81% were placed in the genetic ancestry cluster associated with self-reported Caucasian donors. A later analysis re-examined previously published TCR beta repertoires from hundreds of donors and added high-resolution HLA genotyping to investigate patterns of TCR occurrence. The later analysis used no new phenotypic data to find candidate immune exposures, relying instead on TCR beta sequences and their occurrence across donors. Among over 350 genotyped donors of the cohort, an average of approximately 240,000 unique TCR beta nucleotide sequences were sequenced per donor, around 20% of them non-productive. Every discovery cohort repertoire had been produced on one sequencing platform. A later genetic analysis took genome-wide SNP genotypes for about 65% of the 666 donors and used that subset as a discovery cohort. Both class I and class II loci were covered by HLA typing, at four-digit resolution. The number of typed donors differed by locus: about 620-640 for A, B, C, DRB1 and DQB1; 522 for DQA1; fewer than 610 for DPA1; and about 450 for DPB1. Donor age, sex, ethnicity and CMV serostatus were compiled together with the repertoire data. About 280 gigabases of sequencing data and tens of millions of unique TCR sequences were included in an early release covering about 700 HLA-typed donors. The study was designed to test whether signatures of past pathogen exposure could be identified by cataloging public T cell receptors. Four to six DR-DQ haplotypes were handled as single units for association and clustering, since linkage in the cohort was strong.

The library was obtained by the immunoSEQ multiplex PCR assay. The multiplex PCR relied on a mix of 60 forward primers for TCR Vbeta segments and 13 reverse primers for TCR Jbeta segments. The CDR3 region of rearranged TCR beta genes was amplified from genomic DNA by a multiplex PCR assay. The Illumina HiSeq System was used to sequence the amplified TCR beta libraries as 87-base-pair reads. The source study handled its data this way. Across the 670 or so repertoires, a later analysis counted tens of millions of unique TCR beta chains, 9.5 million to 12 million of which were shared by at least two donors. A nearest-neighbor algorithm error-corrected the raw reads and collapsed the reads into unique sequences, merging closely related sequences to remove PCR and sequencing errors. To assign V, D and J gene segments, CDR3 sequences were aligned to IMGT reference sequences. For a sequence to be retained, a match of at least six nucleotides to both a V gene segment and a J gene segment was required. A rearrangement was called productive if the CDR3 had no stop codons and remained in frame with V and J, and every other rearrangement was called non-productive. CDR3 was defined according to IMGT convention as the region running from the second conserved V-encoded cysteine to the conserved J-encoded phenylalanine. The earlier analysis of 587 of the donors excluded sequences that lacked an unambiguous match to a single V gene segment. An earlier analysis of a few hundred of the donors called V segments functional above 56.7% productive rearrangements and segregating when the between-donor standard deviation exceeded 5%. A statistical classification framework was built for diagnosing cytomegalovirus status from the catalog of TCR beta chain sequences. A later analysis assigned V and J genes by comparing TCR nucleotide sequences with IMGT/GENE-DB human TR gene sequences. In a later analysis, CDR3 sequences and most-parsimonious VDJ recombination scenarios were assigned using the TCRdist pipeline. In a later analysis, every TCR beta chain was defined by the combination of its CDR3 amino acid sequence and its V-gene family, and reads without a unique V-gene family were dropped. In a later analysis, some 600 highly shared, low-generation-probability nucleotide sequences were removed to address suspected cross-contamination and a sequencing artifact. In a later analysis, a clonal expansion index for each public chain was calculated from normalized within-repertoire ranks of inferred template counts. In a later analysis, generation probabilities were computed using a VDJ recombination model fitted to out-of-frame rearrangements, and the results were checked against IGoR. Hypergeometric tests were used in a later analysis to score TCR-TCR, TCR-HLA and TCR-CMV co-occurrence, with a repertoire-size bias correction applied to the TCR pairs. In a later analysis, false discovery rates were estimated by permuting HLA or CMV assignments 20 times. In a later analysis, co-occurring TCRs were grouped using DBSCAN, with TCRdist sequence similarity added in when clustering inside HLA-allele-positive subsets. Repertoires with fewer than 30,000 or more than 120,000 public chains were left out of co-occurrence clustering, as were about 5 repertoires with anomalous nucleotide sharing. TCRdb provides this immuneACCESS table in a form limited to in-frame rearrangements. Some clones are lacking; in checked studies, under half of them reflect an unresolved V gene, and why the rest are absent is not known. The DNA gave D and trimming, while V, J and clone size come from that table. This sample has more than 100,000 clones in its table, and approximately 80% of those were observed once. The top ten constitute 1% of the sample.

In total, roughly 670 healthy bone marrow donors made up the cohort. At the time of sampling, every cohort member was nominally healthy, though immune exposures that went unrecorded were likely present. The donor was CMV seronegative and belonged to the group of under 400 seronegative cohort members. A peripheral blood sample was provided by each donor, and peripheral blood mononuclear cells were used for TCR beta sequencing. The Qiagen DNeasy Blood Extraction Kit was used to extract genomic DNA from the blood cell samples. In the case of this clone: Its antigen remains unidentified. Base-call qualities are not available, and no considerably larger clone is one nucleotide away.

As encoded in the germline V gene, CDR1 is MNHEY while CDR2 is SVGAGI. From the cysteine through the phenylalanine, the CDR3 covers 15 amino acids. Only CDR3 DNA remains: 45 bases, in frame from the first base. Relative to germline, V is 5 bases shorter and J is 5 bases shorter, with 15 bases between their ends. Overall results and qualifications from the work: Over 15 rarely observed V segments, including chromosome 9 orphons, were excluded from the earlier analysis of a few hundred of the donors because counts were too low. In vitro tests confirmed that a few of the cytomegalovirus-associated TCR beta chains recognize cytomegalovirus antigens. A further reported finding was that TCR beta sequences accurately predicted the HLA-A and HLA-B alleles for most subjects in the first cohort. Some IMGT-functional V segments, including TRBV6-2 and TRBV6-3, could not be told apart with the 87-base-pair reads, so those segments were excluded. A later analysis found that most CMV-associated TCR beta chains appeared HLA-restricted, with HLA associations seemingly driven largely by CMV exposure. Cytomegalovirus status was reported to be diagnosed by the classifier with high specificity and sensitivity in both the original and validation cohorts. Only TCR beta chains were sequenced in this cohort, and the absence of alpha or paired-chain data limited detectable features. An earlier analysis of approximately 500 of the donors showed that most TCR beta V segments appeared in productive rearrangements either about 87% or about 30% of the time, which broadly matched IMGT annotations. HLA typing was unavailable for some donors at each locus, so association tests used only the typed subset. In a later genetic analysis, a missense DCLRE1C variant was associated with V-gene and J-gene trimming of TCR beta chains, and the association was replicated in an independent cohort. A cluster of highly shared sequence variants was judged likely to be a technical artifact of the sequencing pipeline. The authors suggested that the approach could potentially be generalized to other disease states and immunological phenotypes. In a later analysis, HLA-associated TCR beta chains were found to be more clonally expanded and to have lower generation probabilities than equally common non-associated chains. For the cohort, immune exposure information was limited to CMV serostatus. According to a later analysis, parvovirus B19, influenza, CMV and Epstein-Barr virus appeared linked to several top co-occurrence clusters. Strong co-occurrence of HLA alleles, especially DR and DQ, made assigning TCR associations to individual alleles difficult. According to a later genetic analysis, donors in an Asian-associated ancestry cluster had fewer N-insertions in productive TCRs than the approximately 670-donor mean. Sequencing depth was assumed to be roughly uniform across donors in the presence/absence analyses, though that assumption may not hold. In a later analysis, the rate of TCR association differed among HLA loci, with DRB1 alleles having the most associated TCRs and HLA-C alleles having the fewest. The study gave a list of over 150 TCR beta chains associated with cytomegalovirus. Correlated functional status among segregating V segments might be attributable to linkage disequilibrium, but an unknown experimental factor could not be ruled out. At a false discovery rate of 0.05, a later analysis linked 15,000 to 20,000 TCR beta sequences to specific HLA alleles. Across donors, most TCR sequences were observed very rarely, whereas some public TCRs were present in many individuals.

What was sequenced was PBMCs. This chain is built from TRBV6-5 and TRBJ1-4, with TRBD1 perhaps the D gene, on 5 matching bases. The TCR comes from a man aged 35-49 years in good health and CMV-seronegative. The CDR3 protein is CASSPGTGGNEKLFF. The DNA sequence follows: TGTGCCAGCAGTCCCGGGACGGGGGGAAATGAAAAACTGTTTTTT.